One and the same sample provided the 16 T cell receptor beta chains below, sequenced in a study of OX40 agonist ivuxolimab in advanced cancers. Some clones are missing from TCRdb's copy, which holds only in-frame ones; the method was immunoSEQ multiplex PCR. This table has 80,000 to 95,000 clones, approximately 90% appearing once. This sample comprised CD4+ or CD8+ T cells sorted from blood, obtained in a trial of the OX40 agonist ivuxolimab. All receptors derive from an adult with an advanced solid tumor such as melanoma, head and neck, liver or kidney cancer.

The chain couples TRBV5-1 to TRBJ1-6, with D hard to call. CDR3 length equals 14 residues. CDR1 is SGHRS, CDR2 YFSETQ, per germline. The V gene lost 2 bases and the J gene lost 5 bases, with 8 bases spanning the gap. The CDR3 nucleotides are TGCGCCAGCAGCTTCGGGCAGGATAATTCACCCCTCCACTTT. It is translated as CASSFGQDNSPLHF.

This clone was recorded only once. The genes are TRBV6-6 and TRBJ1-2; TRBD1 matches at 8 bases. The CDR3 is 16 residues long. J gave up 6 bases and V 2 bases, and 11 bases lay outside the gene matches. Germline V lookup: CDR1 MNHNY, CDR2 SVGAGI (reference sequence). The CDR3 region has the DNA TGTGCCAGCAGTTACCTTCAAGCAGGGGGCAAGGATGGCTACACCTTC. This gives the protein CASSYLQAGGKDGYTF.

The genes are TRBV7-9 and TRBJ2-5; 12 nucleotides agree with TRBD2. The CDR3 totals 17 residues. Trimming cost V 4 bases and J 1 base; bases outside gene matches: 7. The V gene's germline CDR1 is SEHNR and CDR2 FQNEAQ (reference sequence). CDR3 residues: CASSSPTSGGSQETQYF. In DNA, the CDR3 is TGTGCCAGCAGCTCTCCGACTAGCGGGGGCTCCCAAGAGACCCAGTACTTC.

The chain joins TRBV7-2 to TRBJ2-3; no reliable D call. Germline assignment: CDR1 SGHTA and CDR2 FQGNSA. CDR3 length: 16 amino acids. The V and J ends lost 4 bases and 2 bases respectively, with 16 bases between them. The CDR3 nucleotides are TGTGCCAGCAGCTATTCGAGTGGGATGATCACAGATACGCAGTATTTT. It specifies CASSYSSGMITDTQYF.

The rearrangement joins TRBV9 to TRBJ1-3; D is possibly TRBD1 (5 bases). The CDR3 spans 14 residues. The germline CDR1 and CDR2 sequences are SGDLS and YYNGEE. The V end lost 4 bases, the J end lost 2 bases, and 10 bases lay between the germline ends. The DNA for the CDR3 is TGTGCCAGCAGCCCGGGGGTGGCTGGAAACACCATATATTTT. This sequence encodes CASSPGVAGNTIYF.

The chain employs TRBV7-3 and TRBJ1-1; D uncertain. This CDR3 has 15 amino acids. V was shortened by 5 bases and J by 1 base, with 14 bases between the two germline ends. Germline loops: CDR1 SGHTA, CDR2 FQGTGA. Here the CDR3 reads CASSPQPAENTEAFF. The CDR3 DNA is TGTGCCAGCAGCCCCCAACCGGCGGAGAACACTGAAGCTTTCTTT.

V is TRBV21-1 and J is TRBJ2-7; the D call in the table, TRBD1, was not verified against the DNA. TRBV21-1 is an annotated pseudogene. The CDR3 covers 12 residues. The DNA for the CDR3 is TGTGCCAGCCCCCGACAGGGTTGCGAGCAGTACTTC. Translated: CASPRQGCEQYF.

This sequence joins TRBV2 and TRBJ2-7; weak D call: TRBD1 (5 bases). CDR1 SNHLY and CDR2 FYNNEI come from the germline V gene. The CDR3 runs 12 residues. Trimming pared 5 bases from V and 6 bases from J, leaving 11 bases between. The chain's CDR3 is CASSLDILEQYF. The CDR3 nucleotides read TGTGCCAGCAGTCTGGACATTCTCGAGCAGTACTTC.

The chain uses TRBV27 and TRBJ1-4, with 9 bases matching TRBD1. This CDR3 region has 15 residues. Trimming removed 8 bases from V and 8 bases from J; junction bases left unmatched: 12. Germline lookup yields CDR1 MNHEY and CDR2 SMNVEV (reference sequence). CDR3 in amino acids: CASDVLGQGKEKLFF. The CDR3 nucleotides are TGTGCCAGCGACGTTTTAGGACAGGGGAAAGAAAAACTGTTTTTT.

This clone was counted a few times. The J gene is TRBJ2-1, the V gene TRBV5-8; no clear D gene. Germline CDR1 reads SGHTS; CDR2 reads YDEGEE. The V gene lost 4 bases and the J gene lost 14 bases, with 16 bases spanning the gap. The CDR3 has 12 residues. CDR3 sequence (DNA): TGTGCCAGCAGCGCTAGAGTGAATTTGGAGTTCTTC. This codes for CASSARVNLEFF.

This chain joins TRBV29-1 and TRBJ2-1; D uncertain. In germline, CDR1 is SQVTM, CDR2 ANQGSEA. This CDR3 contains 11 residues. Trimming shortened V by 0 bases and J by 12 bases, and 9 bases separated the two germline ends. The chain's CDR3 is CSVEDPGGQFF. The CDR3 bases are TGCAGCGTTGAAGATCCTGGCGGGCAGTTCTTC.

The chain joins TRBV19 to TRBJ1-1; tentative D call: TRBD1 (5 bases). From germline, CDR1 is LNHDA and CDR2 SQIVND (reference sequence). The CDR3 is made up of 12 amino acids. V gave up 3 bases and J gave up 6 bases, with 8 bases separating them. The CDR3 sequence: CASSIQGSEAFF. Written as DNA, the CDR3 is TGTGCCAGTAGTATCCAGGGTTCTGAAGCTTTCTTT.

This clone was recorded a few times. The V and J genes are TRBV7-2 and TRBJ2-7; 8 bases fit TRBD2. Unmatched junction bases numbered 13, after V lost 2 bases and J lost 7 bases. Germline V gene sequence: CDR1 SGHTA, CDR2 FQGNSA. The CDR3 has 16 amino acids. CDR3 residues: CASSLFGTRGRGEQYF. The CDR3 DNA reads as TGTGCCAGCAGCTTATTTGGGACTAGAGGGAGGGGAGAGCAGTACTTC.

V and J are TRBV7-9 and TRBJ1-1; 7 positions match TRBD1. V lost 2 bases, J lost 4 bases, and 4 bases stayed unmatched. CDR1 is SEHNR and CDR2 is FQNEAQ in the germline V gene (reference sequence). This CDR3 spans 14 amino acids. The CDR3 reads CASSLQAGGTEAFF. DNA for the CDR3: TGTGCCAGCAGCTTACAAGCAGGGGGCACTGAAGCTTTCTTT.

CDR3 bases: TGTGCCAGCAGTCTTCAGTACAATGAGCAGTTCTTC. Encoded protein: CASSLQYNEQFF. The rearrangement joins TRBV6-6 to TRBJ2-1; D not certain. The V end lost 5 bases, the J end lost 4 bases, and 6 bases lay between the germline ends. Germline values: CDR1 MNHNY, CDR2 SVGAGI (reference sequence). CDR3 size: 12 residues.

This CDR3 reads CASSIGTGSTGELFF. Here the CDR3 DNA reads TGTGCCAGCAGCATAGGGACAGGGTCCACCGGGGAGCTGTTTTTT. The V call is TRBV7-3, the J call TRBJ2-2; 9 bases map to TRBD1. The CDR3 consists of 15 residues. Germline lookup yields CDR1 SGHTA and CDR2 FQGTGA. After removal of 5 bases from V and 4 bases from J, the junction contained 5 bases not matched to a gene.